This TCR beta chain was recovered during a study of blood T cell repertoires in COVID-19. Study-wide context: The United States, Italy and Spain supplied acute and convalescent COVID-19 samples. Nucleic acid was either cDNA or gDNA, and it came from T cells, B-cell-depleted T cells, or PBMCs.

Authors' data handling: Amplification of reference gene primers provided the estimated nucleated cell counts. Assay: immunoSEQ multiplex PCR; the TCRdb copy retains only in-frame clones and omits some. V and J calls and clone size are copied from that table; D and trimming were computed from the DNA. The sample has about 130,000 clones; 85% to 90% are singletons. The CDR3 contains 11 residues. Trimming cost V 4 bases and J 1 base, with 2 bases left between them. Germline-derived CDR1 and CDR2 are DFQATT and SNEGSKA (reference sequence). The TCR originated in a human donor in a cohort sampled during active COVID-19. The sample comprised peripheral blood. The chain uses TRBV20-1 and TRBJ2-1; no clear D. CDR3 DNA sequence: TGCAGTGCTACTTCCTACAATGAGCAGTTCTTC. The encoded protein is CSATSYNEQFF.